Described below is a single T cell receptor (beta chain) sequence and its context. Its specificity is not known. It was CD45RO-negative cells, positively selected for CCR7, that made up naive CD8 cells, with terminally differentiated effector memory CD45RA+ cells excluded. V was shortened by 6 bases and J by 2 bases, with 17 bases between the two germline ends. The CDR3 has 16 residues. Per the germline V gene, CDR1 is MNHEY and CDR2 is SMNVEV (reference sequence). Assay execution took place at the deep level. Across several immunoSEQ plates, the genomic DNA of each subset was split evenly. Sequencing was performed with immunoSEQ multiplex PCR; in TCRdb, only in-frame clones are kept and a portion is missing. The sample yields around 2.1 million clones, about 93% seen once. The data originate from a study of shared clonotypes between healthy human individuals. Points from the study as a whole: Since donors were few, the genetic and exposure-history diversity represented was limited. Sorted-subset sequencing was shown by rarefaction to be incomplete despite large depth.

The sequence was obtained from a young man in good health. Some clones in this sample may be carry-over from other donors' samples. The chain has TRBV27 and TRBJ2-1, with D maybe TRBD1 (5 bases). Sample: naive CD8+ T cells from PBMCs. In DNA, the CDR3 is TGTGCCAGCAGCCCAAGGGGCGTTGTTACCTACAATGAGCAGTTCTTC. Amino acids: CASSPRGVVTYNEQFF.